The 16 T cell receptor beta chains presented below share a single source sample, sequenced in a study of cytomegalovirus exposure and HLA in healthy donors. Primers: 60 Vbeta forward and 13 Jbeta reverse. Here immunoSEQ multiplex PCR was the method, and the copy in TCRdb shows in-frame clones only, minus some. This sample carries about 200,000 clones, 80% to 90% of them seen once, and the ten largest clones take roughly 3.1%. The specimen sequenced was PBMCs. Receptor source: a man aged 25 to 40 in good health and CMV-seronegative.

The V gene is TRBV28, the J gene TRBJ2-7; maybe TRBD1 (5 bases). Trimming pared 5 bases from V and 0 bases from J, leaving 14 bases between. CDR1 and CDR2 (germline): MDHEN, SYDVKM. The CDR3 runs 15 residues. The CDR3 loop reads CASSLPGQGSYEQYF. CDR3 DNA sequence: TGTGCCAGCAGTCTGCCAGGGCAGGGCTCCTACGAGCAGTACTTC.

In its sample, this clone was seen once. J is TRBJ2-5 and V is TRBV7-8; D gene ambiguous. This CDR3 is 12 amino acids long. Germline V gives CDR1 SGHVS, CDR2 FQNEAQ. The germline V and J ends were trimmed by 4 bases and 5 bases, with 8 bases remaining between them. The CDR3, as DNA: TGTGCCAGCAGCTCCTCCGGGGAGACCCAGTACTTC. Translation: CASSSSGETQYF.

This clone was seen more than once but under ten times. The genes are TRBV4-1 and TRBJ2-5; perhaps TRBD2 as D (6 bases). V lost 2 bases, J lost 4 bases, and 17 bases lay in between. The CDR3 is 16 residues long. Germline V gene sequence: CDR1 MGHRA, CDR2 YSYEKL. CDR3 region: CASSQPLMGLSETQYF. The CDR3 DNA follows: TGCGCCAGCAGCCAACCCCTAATGGGACTTTCAGAGACCCAGTACTTC.

This clone was counted only a few times. The chain couples TRBV11-1 to TRBJ2-7; 7 bases are shared with TRBD1. J was trimmed by 3 bases and V by 1 base; bases with no gene match: 6. The CDR3 extends over 15 amino acids. Per germline, CDR1 SGHAT and CDR2 FQDESV (reference sequence). The CDR3 nucleotides are TGTGCCAGCAGCTTAGAGGGACAGACCCTCTACGAGCAGTACTTC. The encoded protein is CASSLEGQTLYEQYF.

The chain employs TRBV11-2 and TRBJ2-7; D unclear. Germline values: CDR1 SGHAT, CDR2 FQNNGV. V was shortened by 6 bases and J by 0 bases, with 9 bases between the two germline ends. This CDR3 is 13 amino acids long. The CDR3 sequence is CASRSTSSYEQYF. The CDR3 region has the DNA TGTGCCAGCAGGTCGACAAGCTCCTACGAGCAGTACTTC.

This rearrangement joins TRBV28 to TRBJ2-7; TRBD1 agrees at 10 bases. The CDR3 contains 14 residues. Germline V gene data show CDR1 as MDHEN and CDR2 as SYDVKM. V was clipped by 3 bases and J by 3 bases; unmatched bases: 2. In DNA, the CDR3 is TGTGCCAGCAGTTTCGGGACAGGGGACTACGAGCAGTACTTC. Protein sequence: CASSFGTGDYEQYF.

The gene calls are TRBV4-1 and TRBJ2-1; 13 positions match TRBD2. Germline lookup yields CDR1 MGHRA and CDR2 YSYEKL. Trimming removed 5 bases from V and 14 bases from J; junction bases left unmatched: 9. This CDR3 contains 14 residues. The CDR3 region is CASSVSGTSGAKFF. The DNA for the CDR3 is TGCGCCAGCAGCGTCTCCGGGACTAGCGGGGCGAAGTTCTTC.

The chain joins TRBV5-1 to TRBJ2-7, with 8 bases that match TRBD1. CDR3 size: 13 residues. V lost 4 bases and J lost 6; bases outside the gene matches: 6. CDR1 is SGHRS, CDR2 YFSETQ, per germline. The CDR3 region is CASSPNDRGEQYF. The CDR3 DNA sequence: TGCGCCAGCAGCCCAAACGACAGGGGCGAGCAGTACTTC.

This sequence joins TRBV2 and TRBJ1-3; D may be TRBD1 (5 bases). This CDR3 spans 14 amino acids. From germline, CDR1 is SNHLY and CDR2 FYNNEI. The V and J ends lost 1 base and 4 bases respectively, with 8 bases between them. CDR3 loop: CASSEGGAGNTIYF. CDR3 nucleotide sequence: TGTGCCAGCAGTGAAGGCGGGGCCGGAAACACCATATATTTT. The variable domain in full, with the rest retrieved from reference TRBV2 and TRBJ1-3, is EPEVTQTPSHQVTQMGQEVILRCVPISNHLYFYWYRQILGQKVEFLVSFYNNEISEKSEIFDDQFSVERPDGSNFTLKIRSTKLEDSAMYFCASSEGGAGNTIYFGEGSWLTVV.

In this sample, this clone turned up once. The chain joins TRBV19 to TRBJ1-6; 7 nucleotides align to TRBD1. J lost 7 bases, V lost 6 bases, and 12 bases had no gene match. This CDR3 has 16 amino acids. CDR1 and CDR2 from the germline V gene are LNHDA and SQIVND (reference sequence). The CDR3 reads CASSQDRPIANSPLHF. In nucleotides, the CDR3 is TGTGCCAGTAGCCAGGACAGGCCTATTGCAAATTCACCCCTCCACTTT.

This chain links TRBV7-9 with TRBJ1-4, with TRBD1 as a possible D gene (6 bases). This CDR3 contains 16 residues. Deletions cut 3 bases from V and 3 bases from J, with 14 bases between. Germline-derived CDR1 and CDR2 are SEHNR and FQNEAQ (reference sequence). The CDR3 DNA sequence: TGTGCCAGCAGCTTGTCAGGGGTCAGGGCTAATGAAAAACTGTTTTTT. Translated: CASSLSGVRANEKLFF.

The chain carries TRBV5-1 and TRBJ1-1; D is perhaps TRBD1 (5 bases). V was pared by 4 bases and J by 0 bases, with 13 bases between. The germline CDR1 and CDR2 sequences are SGHRS and YFSETQ. This CDR3 is 15 amino acids long. CDR3 nucleotide sequence: TGCGCCAGCAGCCGGGGGGATGCCTTGAACACTGAAGCTTTCTTT. Encoded protein: CASSRGDALNTEAFF.

The chain employs TRBV6-1 and TRBJ1-2, with D perhaps matching TRBD1 (5 bases). V lost 7 bases and J 0 bases, leaving 15 bases between the germline ends. Germline lookup yields CDR1 MNHNS and CDR2 SASEGT. The CDR3 has 15 amino acids. The CDR3 reads CASTKGNSANYGYTF. CDR3 DNA: TGTGCCAGCACTAAGGGGAACTCAGCTAACTATGGCTACACCTTC.

The J gene is TRBJ2-4, the V gene TRBV5-5; 8 bases align to TRBD1. Germline values: CDR1 SGHKS, CDR2 YYEKEE (reference sequence). The CDR3 is 17 residues long. The J segment lost 3 bases and the V segment lost 4 bases, leaving 12 bases of the junction unmatched. Here the CDR3 DNA reads TGTGCCAGCAGCCCATATAACAGGGGGGTTGGCAAAAACATTCAGTACTTC. Amino acid sequence: CASSPYNRGVGKNIQYF.

The chain combines TRBV9 with TRBJ2-7; D perhaps matches TRBD2 (6 bases). Germline V gene sequence: CDR1 SGDLS, CDR2 YYNGEE. Trimming pared 0 bases from V and 6 bases from J, leaving 10 bases between. The CDR3 is made up of 13 amino acids. CDR3 protein: CASSVAQGGEQYF. The CDR3 nucleotides read TGTGCCAGCAGCGTAGCTCAGGGAGGCGAGCAGTACTTC.

CDR3 region: CATSRPGTDTEAFF. The CDR3 region has the DNA TGTGCCACCAGCAGACCCGGGACAGACACTGAAGCTTTCTTT. The chain combines TRBV15 with TRBJ1-1; 7 bases align to TRBD1. Trimming at V came to 2 bases and at J to 3 bases, leaving 3 bases not matched to a gene. The CDR3 spans 14 residues. Germline V gene lookup returns CDR1 LNHNV and CDR2 YYDKDF (reference sequence).